What follows are 9 T cell receptor beta chains derived from one specimen sequenced in a study of blood T cells in healthy people across ages. A second PCR, run for roughly 7 to 11 cycles, used a sample-barcoded 5' primer plus a J-beta primer mix. One entry per CDR3 protein, called by TCRdb with MiXCR from the 5' RACE reads. The repertoire holds approximately 850,000 distinct CDR3 sequences, with approximately 44% as singletons. Sequenced input: blood. These receptor sequences come from a man in his sixties in good health.

This clonotype has a handful of counts. The chain is built from TRBV28 and TRBJ1-5, with a weak D call TRBD1 (5 bases). There are 15 residues in the CDR3. Trimming took off 7 bases at V and 7 bases at J, with 20 bases between the two ends. Per germline, CDR1 MDHEN and CDR2 SYDVKM. The CDR3 spells CASNPVQGEGQPQHF. CDR3 sequence (DNA): TGTGCCAGCAACCCCGTTCAGGGTGAGGGCCAGCCCCAGCATTTT.

The rearrangement uses TRBV18 and TRBJ1-2, with D unclear. Germline V gives CDR1 KGHSH, CDR2 LQKENI. V lost 3 bases, J lost 0 bases, and 11 bases lay in between. This CDR3 spans 15 amino acids. Here the CDR3 reads CASSPPGESNYGYTF. The CDR3 DNA sequence: TGTGCCAGCTCACCCCCAGGAGAGTCTAACTATGGCTACACCTTC.

The chain joins TRBV20-1 to TRBJ2-7, with 11 positions matching TRBD2. V lost 6 bases, J lost 4 bases, and 11 bases stayed unmatched. CDR1 is DFQATT and CDR2 is SNEGSKA in the germline V gene (reference sequence). The CDR3 totals 15 residues. The CDR3 sequence is CSATDPSGGFYEQYF. CDR3 DNA sequence: TGCAGTGCCACCGATCCTAGCGGGGGGTTTTACGAGCAGTACTTC.

J is TRBJ2-7 and V is TRBV30; TRBD1 aligns across 7 bases. The CDR3 has 14 amino acids. Germline CDR1 reads GTSNPN; CDR2 reads SVGIG (reference sequence). The J segment lost 1 base and the V segment lost 6 bases, leaving 9 bases of the junction unmatched. The CDR3 reads CACQPQGLSYEQYF. In DNA, the CDR3 is TGTGCCTGCCAACCACAGGGGCTGTCCTACGAGCAGTACTTC. Looking up the rest from reference TRBV30 and TRBJ2-7 gives the full variable domain: SQTIHQWPATLVQPVGSPLSLECTVEGTSNPNLYWYRQAAGRGLQLLFYSVGIGQISSEVPQNLSASRPQDRQFILSSKKLLLSDSGFYLCACQPQGLSYEQYFGPGTRLTVT.

V usage is TRBV25-1 and J usage is TRBJ2-7; 10 nucleotides align to TRBD2. Germline values: CDR1 MGHDK, CDR2 SYGVNS. The trim removed 8 bases at V and 2 bases at J, leaving 6 bases unmatched. CDR3 length equals 14 residues. CDR3 residues: CASLKLAGTYEQYF. Here the CDR3 DNA reads TGTGCCAGCCTGAAACTAGCGGGGACCTACGAGCAGTACTTC.

The rearrangement joins TRBV12-3 or TRBV12-4 to TRBJ2-2; tentatively, D is TRBD1 (6 bases). The CDR3 sequence is 12 residues long. Trimming removed 5 bases at V and 7 bases at J, with 8 bases between. The CDR3 nucleotides read TGTGCCAGCAGTCTAGGGGGCGGGGAGCTGTTTTTT. Its protein product is CASSLGGGELFF.

The chain joins TRBV10-3 to TRBJ2-4; D perhaps matches TRBD2 (7 bases). This CDR3 is built from 17 residues. The V gene lost 3 bases and the J gene lost 2 bases, with 17 bases spanning the gap. Germline V CDR1 and CDR2: ENHRY, SYGVKD. The CDR3 DNA reads as TGTGCCATCAGTGAAGGCGAGGGGGGGGTCCCCAAAAACATTCAGTACTTC. This sequence encodes CAISEGEGGVPKNIQYF.

This clonotype occurred many times. This rearrangement joins TRBV7-2 to TRBJ2-1, with a possible D match to TRBD2 (6 bases). V lost 5 bases, J lost 7 bases, and 9 bases lay in between. This CDR3 is 12 amino acids long. Germline V gene sequence: CDR1 SGHTA, CDR2 FQGNSA. CDR3 protein: CASSRAGNEQFF. The CDR3 DNA sequence: TGTGCCAGCAGCCGCGCGGGGAATGAGCAGTTCTTC.

This clonotype was observed a handful of times. The genes are TRBV6-6 and TRBJ2-5; TRBD2 matches at 7 bases. This CDR3 contains 15 residues. In germline, CDR1 is MNHNY, CDR2 SVGAGI (reference sequence). V was clipped by 2 bases and J by 4 bases; unmatched bases: 7. CDR3 sequence reads: CASSYGRGVGETQYF. CDR3 coding DNA: TGTGCCAGCAGTTACGGTCGGGGGGTAGGAGAGACCCAGTACTTC.